This T cell receptor beta chain was recorded in a study of blood T cell repertoires in COVID-19. Profiling relied on immunoSEQ multiplex PCR, and the TCRdb table lists in-frame clones only, not all of them. The sample holds 120,000 to 150,000 clones; over 85% are singletons and the top ten take 1.5% to 2%. This CDR3 spans 15 amino acids. Trimming at V came to 6 bases and at J to 1 base, leaving 6 bases not matched to a gene. Germline values: CDR1 MNHEY, CDR2 SVGAGI. The clonotype was recovered from a human donor in a cohort sampled during active COVID-19. The gene calls are TRBV6-5 and TRBJ1-5; the match to TRBD1 covers 7 bases. Input material: peripheral blood. The CDR3 DNA reads as TGTGCCAGCAGCGAGAACAGGGGAAGCAATCAGCCCCAGCATTTT. It translates to CASSENRGSNQPQHF.